The next 6 T cell receptor beta chains were all read from a single sample in a study of T cells after yellow fever vaccination. A single record per CDR3 protein comes from TCRdb applying MiXCR to the 5' RACE reads. In the table there are about 58,000 distinct CDR3 sequences, approximately 7% of which are singletons. The source material was CD8+ T cells sorted from PBMCs, sampled on the day of the first yellow fever vaccination. The receptors originated from a man between 18 and 35 years old who received the YFV17D yellow fever vaccine.

This clonotype was observed a few times. V gene TRBV5-1 combines with J gene TRBJ2-3; D is perhaps TRBD2 (5 bases). The germline V gene has CDR1 SGHRS and CDR2 YFSETQ. This CDR3 has 15 residues. The V end lost 2 bases, the J end lost 2 bases, and 12 bases lay between the germline ends. The CDR3 loop reads CASSLTGGYTDTQYF. In DNA form, the CDR3 reads TGCGCCAGCAGCTTAACCGGCGGGTACACAGATACGCAGTATTTT.

This clonotype appeared many times. This sequence joins TRBV6-4 and TRBJ2-2, with a possible D match to TRBD1 (5 bases). The CDR3 runs to 14 residues. With 0 bases removed from V and 7 bases from J, the gap between germline ends came to 9 bases. The V gene's germline CDR1 is MRHNA and CDR2 SNTAGT. The CDR3 coding sequence is TGTGCCAGCAGTGACTCAGGGGATAACGGGGAGCTGTTTTTT. Protein: CASSDSGDNGELFF.

At least ten counts were recorded for this clonotype. The chain joins TRBV21-1 to TRBJ2-2; TRBD1 is the table's D call, not checked against the DNA. TRBV21-1 corresponds to a pseudogene. The CDR3 consists of 14 residues. The CDR3 is CASIFTGGTGELFF. Written as DNA, the CDR3 is TGTGCCAGCATCTTTACGGGGGGAACCGGGGAGCTGTTTTTT.

The chain has TRBV12-3 or TRBV12-4 and TRBJ2-1, with D perhaps matching TRBD1 or TRBD2 (5 bases each). The V end was cut by 1 base, the J end by 5 bases, with 9 bases between. The CDR3 runs to 14 residues. The CDR3 coding sequence is TGTGCCAGCAGTTTAGGAGGGGAGAACAATGAGCAGTTCTTC. Protein sequence: CASSLGGENNEQFF.

This clonotype was seen repeatedly, ten times or more. The V and J genes are TRBV9 and TRBJ1-2; D not resolved. Trimming stripped 0 bases from V and 0 bases from J, with 9 bases between. Per the germline V gene, CDR1 is SGDLS and CDR2 is YYNGEE. The CDR3 is 15 residues long. In nucleotides, the CDR3 is TGTGCCAGCAGCGTAGGGGTAGGTTCTAACTATGGCTACACCTTC. Its protein is CASSVGVGSNYGYTF.

This clonotype was recorded at least ten times. The CDR3: CASSLGTRSYNEQFF. The CDR3 DNA follows: TGTGCCAGCAGCTTAGGGACTAGGTCCTACAATGAGCAGTTCTTC. This chain connects TRBV11-2 to TRBJ2-1; 7 nucleotides align to TRBD2. From germline, CDR1 is SGHAT and CDR2 FQNNGV. V trimming: 1 base; J trimming: 1 base; junction bases outside the gene matches: 1. The CDR3 extends over 15 amino acids.